A single sample gave rise to the 28 T cell receptor beta chains below, sequenced in a study of CD8 T cells in ankylosing spondylitis. Study-level findings and limits: Ankylosing spondylitis blood appeared to carry a characteristic TCR beta motif of fewer than 10 highly homologous variants.

These receptors are not linked to any known antigen. TCRdb redid the calling of the 5' RACE reads with MiXCR, one entry per CDR3 protein. The sample includes over 700,000 distinct CDR3 sequences, 15% to 20% seen only once; the top ten take under 20%. The sequencing sample was made of blood, either unsorted or a sorted T cell fraction (not recorded which). These receptor sequences come from a male donor with ankylosing spondylitis.

This chain joins TRBV7-9 and TRBJ1-6; D is ambiguous. The V end was cut by 4 bases, the J end by 4 bases, with 11 bases between. CDR3 length equals 15 residues. Germline-derived CDR1 and CDR2 are SEHNR and FQNEAQ (reference sequence). CDR3 in amino acids: CASSSSGPYNSPLHF. The DNA of the CDR3 is TGTGCCAGCAGCTCCAGCGGGCCTTATAATTCACCCCTCCACTTT.

This clonotype has just a few counts. This rearrangement joins TRBV20-1 to TRBJ2-7; possibly TRBD1 for D (6 bases). Germline V gene sequence: CDR1 DFQATT, CDR2 SNEGSKA (reference sequence). The V and J ends lost 3 bases and 6 bases respectively, with 21 bases between them. CDR3 length: 15 amino acids. The CDR3 here is CSASEWGQLILEQYF. The DNA for the CDR3 is TGCAGTGCTAGTGAATGGGGGCAACTAATCCTCGAGCAGTACTTC.

The chain is built from TRBV5-5 and TRBJ2-1, with D possibly matching TRBD1 (5 bases). The germline V gene encodes CDR1 SGHKS and CDR2 YYEKEE (reference sequence). V gave up 6 bases and J gave up 0 bases, with 16 bases separating them. CDR3 length: 16 amino acids. CDR3 amino acids: CASIIGQPSSYNEQFF. The DNA of the CDR3 is TGTGCCAGCATCATAGGACAACCAAGCTCCTACAATGAGCAGTTCTTC.

The V call is TRBV20-1, the J call TRBJ2-5, with D uncertain. Germline V gene lookup returns CDR1 DFQATT and CDR2 SNEGSKA (reference sequence). Trimming took off 2 bases at V and 2 bases at J, with 9 bases between the two ends. The CDR3 length is 13 residues. DNA for the CDR3: TGCAGTGCTAGATCTCCTCGTCAAGAGACCCAGTACTTC. As protein: CSARSPRQETQYF.

This clonotype has just a few counts. The V and J genes are TRBV7-9 and TRBJ2-5; 9 bases are a match to TRBD1. The CDR3 totals 13 residues. V was pared by 11 bases and J by 5 bases, with 9 bases of the junction left unmatched. Per the germline V gene, CDR1 is SEHNR and CDR2 is FQNEAQ (reference sequence). CDR3 sequence: CAGVQGAEETQYF. CDR3 bases: TGTGCCGGGGTACAGGGGGCCGAGGAGACCCAGTACTTC.

This clonotype was counted between two and nine times. The gene calls are TRBV29-1 and TRBJ2-5; TRBD2 matches at 8 bases. Per the germline V gene, CDR1 is SQVTM and CDR2 is ANQGSEA. The CDR3 sequence is 18 residues long. Trimming took 7 bases from V and 5 from J; bases not matched to a gene: 24. The CDR3 loop is CSADGMKRESLLSETQYF. The CDR3, as DNA: TGCAGCGCTGACGGAATGAAGCGGGAGTCATTGTTATCGGAGACCCAGTACTTC.

This clonotype occurred a few times. The rearrangement links TRBV12-3 or TRBV12-4 to TRBJ1-3; D remains ambiguous. V lost 5 bases and J 4 bases, leaving 6 bases between the germline ends. The CDR3 sequence is 12 residues long. This CDR3 reads CASSIGGNTIYF. The CDR3 DNA reads as TGTGCCAGCAGTATCGGGGGAAACACCATATATTTT.

This clonotype occurred many times. A read error may produce the germline difference seen at one junction end. The rearrangement joins TRBV5-1 to TRBJ1-5, with D perhaps matching TRBD1 (5 bases). The germline gives CDR1 SGHRS, CDR2 YFSETQ. This CDR3 spans 15 amino acids. In DNA, the CDR3 is TGTGCCAGCAGCTTGGGGGGGAATAGCAATCAGCCCCAGCATTTT. Translating it yields CASSLGGNSNQPQHF. Looking up the rest from reference TRBV5-1 and TRBJ1-5 gives the full variable domain: KAGVTQTPRYLIKTRGQQVTLSCSPISGHRSVSWYQQTPGQGLQFLFEYFSETQRNKGNFPGRFSGRQFSNSRSEMNVSTLELGDSALYLCASSLGGNSNQPQHFGDGTRLSIL.

V usage is TRBV6-2 or TRBV6-3 and J usage is TRBJ2-3, with TRBD1 identical over 7 bases. Germline-derived CDR1 and CDR2 are MNHEY and SVGEGT. The CDR3 is 16 amino acids. Germline trimming cut 6 bases from V and 2 bases from J; bases unmatched to any gene: 11. DNA for the CDR3: TGTGCCAGCAGAAGAAGGGACAGCCAGTTCACAGATACGCAGTATTTT. The encoded protein is CASRRRDSQFTDTQYF.

The table lists this clonotype with a few counts. V gene TRBV6-5 combines with J gene TRBJ1-2, with D maybe TRBD1 (5 bases). The ends were cut back, 3 bases at V and 6 bases at J, with 14 bases in the middle. The CDR3 runs to 14 residues. Germline CDR1 reads MNHEY; CDR2 reads SVGAGI. The CDR3: CASSYGQGWHGYTF. The CDR3 DNA sequence: TGTGCCAGCAGTTATGGGCAGGGATGGCATGGCTACACCTTC.

This clonotype was counted ten times or more. The chain recombines TRBV11-2 with TRBJ1-1; D gene uncertain. From germline, CDR1 is SGHAT and CDR2 FQNNGV. V lost 1 base and J lost 6, with 12 bases in between. CDR3 length equals 14 residues. CDR3 loop: CASSLGVGSAEAFF. For the CDR3, the DNA is TGTGCCAGCAGCTTAGGGGTTGGGTCAGCTGAAGCTTTCTTT.

This clonotype came up a few times. The chain has TRBV28 and TRBJ2-5; 12 bases match TRBD2. CDR1 and CDR2 from the germline V gene are MDHEN and SYDVKM. With V trimmed by 2 bases and J by 4 bases, 2 bases remained unmatched. The CDR3 length is 15 residues. The CDR3 loop is CASSLTSGRTETQYF. The CDR3 DNA sequence: TGTGCCAGCAGTTTAACTAGCGGGAGGACAGAGACCCAGTACTTC.

J is TRBJ2-1 and V is TRBV29-1; 12 bases fit TRBD2. Looked up from germline, CDR1 is SQVTM and CDR2 is ANQGSEA. J gave up 0 bases and V 4 bases, and 1 base lay outside the gene matches. The CDR3 has 15 residues. The chain's CDR3 is CSVVTSGSSYNEQFF. The DNA of the CDR3 is TGCAGCGTTGTGACTAGCGGGAGCTCCTACAATGAGCAGTTCTTC.

The rearrangement joins TRBV4-1 to TRBJ2-1; TRBD1 aligns across 7 bases. V lost 4 bases to trimming and J lost 5 bases; unmatched junction nucleotides: 8. The CDR3 has 15 amino acids. Germline loops: CDR1 MGHRA, CDR2 YSYEKL. CDR3 amino acids: CASSPLGTANNEQFF. Here the CDR3 DNA reads TGCGCCAGCAGCCCCCTGGGGACAGCCAACAATGAGCAGTTCTTC.

The chain combines TRBV25-1 with TRBJ1-2; TRBD1 matches at 10 bases. The CDR3 length is 13 residues. Germline V CDR1 and CDR2: MGHDK, SYGVNS. Germline trimming cut 4 bases from V and 8 bases from J; bases unmatched to any gene: 4. The CDR3, as DNA: TGTGCCAGCAGTGGGGGACAGGGGAAAGGCTACACCTTC. This translates into CASSGGQGKGYTF.

This clonotype has more than one count but fewer than ten. The rearrangement joins TRBV27 to TRBJ2-7; 10 bases align to TRBD1. With V trimmed by 8 bases and J by 4 bases, 8 bases remained unmatched. CDR1 MNHEY and CDR2 SMNVEV come from the germline V gene (reference sequence). The CDR3 covers 14 residues. The CDR3 region is CASGSRDRGYEQYF. CDR3 coding DNA: TGTGCCAGCGGATCCCGGGACAGGGGATACGAGCAGTACTTC.

Many counts were recorded for this clonotype. The V call is TRBV12-3 or TRBV12-4, the J call TRBJ2-3, with 12 nucleotides matching TRBD2. The J segment lost 3 bases and the V segment lost 5 bases, leaving 3 bases of the junction unmatched. The CDR3 contains 15 residues. The CDR3 sequence is CASSPGLAGTDTQYF. The CDR3 region has the DNA TGTGCCAGCAGTCCCGGACTAGCGGGGACAGATACGCAGTATTTT.

The chain uses TRBV28 and TRBJ2-6; either TRBD1 or TRBD2 may fit D (7 bases each). Germline assignment: CDR1 MDHEN and CDR2 SYDVKM. V lost 2 bases to trimming and J lost 0 bases, with 20 bases between them. This CDR3 is 20 amino acids long. Written as DNA, the CDR3 is TGTGCCAGCAGTTTAACCTTGCTGGCAGGGGGGGGCTCTGGGGCCAACGTCCTGACTTTC. It translates to CASSLTLLAGGGSGANVLTF.

The chain has TRBV19 and TRBJ2-7, with 7 nucleotides matching TRBD1. With V trimmed by 5 bases and J by 7 bases, 11 bases remained unmatched. Germline CDR1 LNHDA, CDR2 SQIVND (reference sequence). The CDR3 is 14 amino acids. DNA of the CDR3: TGTGCCAGTAGTCTACGGGACAGATCAGCGGAGCAGTACTTC. As protein: CASSLRDRSAEQYF.

V is TRBV11-2 and J is TRBJ2-1; D is uncertain. CDR3 size: 15 residues. Between the trimmed V and J ends, which lost 3 bases and 6 bases, there was a span of 15 bases. Germline loops: CDR1 SGHAT, CDR2 FQNNGV. The CDR3 reads CASSFFGPSGNEQFF. The CDR3 bases are TGTGCCAGCAGCTTTTTTGGTCCCTCTGGCAATGAGCAGTTCTTC.

The rearrangement joins TRBV4-2 to TRBJ1-4; the D is unclear. The CDR3 extends over 17 amino acids. Trimming stripped 0 bases from V and 3 bases from J, with 14 bases between. Germline CDR1 and CDR2: LGHNA and YNFKEQ. CDR3 amino acids: CASSQDLGARANEKLFF. The CDR3 DNA sequence: TGTGCCAGCAGCCAAGATTTGGGAGCGAGGGCTAATGAAAAACTGTTTTTT.

This clonotype came up many times. The CDR3 DNA follows: TGTGCCAGCAGCGTCGGCGGAGTTACTTACGAGCAGTACTTC. It translates to CASSVGGVTYEQYF. The chain uses TRBV9 and TRBJ2-7; D unresolved. CDR1 SGDLS and CDR2 YYNGEE come from the germline V gene. Trimming took 2 bases from V and 4 from J, leaving 13 bases between them. The length of the CDR3 is 14 residues.

V and J are TRBV20-1 and TRBJ2-5; D is unclear. V shed 3 bases and J shed 5 bases, with 10 bases lying between them. Germline V CDR1 and CDR2: DFQATT, SNEGSKA (reference sequence). This CDR3 region has 12 residues. CDR3 bases: TGCAGTGCTAGGATGGTCGAGGAGACCCAGTACTTC. This translates into CSARMVEETQYF.

This clonotype came up a few times. This rearrangement joins TRBV7-2 to TRBJ2-7, with TRBD1 matching 7 bases. Germline CDR1 SGHTA, CDR2 FQGNSA. Trimming took 0 bases from V and 0 from J; bases not matched to a gene: 2. This CDR3 contains 15 residues. The CDR3 DNA follows: TGTGCCAGCAGCTTAGCGGACAGGTCCTCCTACGAGCAGTACTTC. As protein: CASSLADRSSYEQYF.

The chain recombines TRBV18 with TRBJ1-2, with a weak D call TRBD1 (5 bases). V lost 5 bases and J 4 bases, leaving 11 bases between the germline ends. CDR1 KGHSH and CDR2 LQKENI come from the germline V gene. There are 13 residues in the CDR3. The CDR3 DNA reads as TGTGCCAGCTCAGTACAGGTGGGCTATGGCTACACCTTC. Its translation: CASSVQVGYGYTF.

The chain carries TRBV5-1 and TRBJ1-5, with 9 positions matching TRBD1. The CDR3 is 18 amino acids. Trimming removed 7 bases from V and 0 bases from J; junction bases left unmatched: 14. Germline V CDR1 and CDR2: SGHRS, YFSETQ. CDR3 nucleotides: TGCGCCAGCCGCCCCTCTCCGGACAGGGGCGATAGCAATCAGCCCCAGCATTTT. Amino acid sequence: CASRPSPDRGDSNQPQHF. The variable domain in full, with the rest retrieved from reference TRBV5-1 and TRBJ1-5, is KAGVTQTPRYLIKTRGQQVTLSCSPISGHRSVSWYQQTPGQGLQFLFEYFSETQRNKGNFPGRFSGRQFSNSRSEMNVSTLELGDSALYLCASRPSPDRGDSNQPQHFGDGTRLSIL.

The V call is TRBV5-1, the J call TRBJ2-1, with D possibly called TRBD1 or TRBD2 (5 bases each). Germline V gives CDR1 SGHRS, CDR2 YFSETQ. V lost 0 bases and J lost 4, with 11 bases in between. The CDR3 sequence is 15 residues long. CDR3: CASSLVPGGYNEQFF. The CDR3, as DNA: TGCGCCAGCAGCTTGGTCCCTGGGGGATACAATGAGCAGTTCTTC.

The V call is TRBV4-2, the J call TRBJ2-3; 13 bases agree with TRBD2. Trimming removed 3 bases from V and 4 bases from J; junction bases left unmatched: 16. The germline CDR1 and CDR2 sequences are LGHNA and YNFKEQ. The CDR3 totals 20 residues. This CDR3 is CASSQDIALLAGGPADTQYF. The CDR3 nucleotides read TGTGCCAGCAGCCAGGACATAGCCCTACTAGCGGGGGGGCCAGCAGATACGCAGTATTTT.